These T cell receptor beta chains were read from a single sample in a study of blood T cells in healthy people across ages. TCRdb re-called the 5' RACE reads with MiXCR, one entry per CDR3 protein. The table lists 550,000 to 750,000 distinct CDR3 sequences, approximately 21% of them singletons. The sample comprised blood. The receptors here all came from an older man in good health. Both conserved end residues are part of each CDR3. D genes are given only for firm matches. Clone size appears in some rows only: once, few, many, or a class for an expanded clone.

J: TRBJ2-6
size: few
V: TRBV11-2
D: NA
CDR3: CASSPSLSGANVLTF
DNA: TGTGCCAGCAGCCCATCCCTCTCTGGGGCCAACGTCCTGACTTTC

J: TRBJ1-1
size: NA
V: TRBV6-1
D: NA
CDR3: CASSEGPYNPMNTEAFF
DNA: TGTGCCAGCAGTGAGGGTCCTTACAATCCCATGAACACTGAAGCTTTCTTT

J: TRBJ2-1
size: once
V: TRBV28
D: TRBD1
CDR3: CASRETGSYEQFF
DNA: TGTGCCAGCAGGGAGACAGGGTCCTATGAGCAGTTCTTC

J: TRBJ1-3
size: few
V: TRBV3-1
D: NA
CDR3: CASSQLSNPGNTIYF
DNA: TGTGCCAGCAGCCAATTATCCAATCCGGGGAACACCATATATTTT

J: TRBJ2-1
size: NA
V: TRBV29-1
D: NA
CDR3: CSVVGWGSYNEQFF
DNA: TGCAGCGTAGTAGGGTGGGGCTCCTACAATGAGCAGTTCTTC

J: TRBJ1-5
size: few
V: TRBV7-2
D: NA
CDR3: CASSLGGVQPQHF
DNA: TGTGCCAGCAGCTTAGGGGGGGTTCAGCCCCAGCATTTT

J: TRBJ2-3
size: few
V: TRBV7-2
D: TRBD2
CDR3: CASSSRTSGRAGDTQYF
DNA: TGTGCCAGCAGCTCCCGGACTAGCGGGAGGGCGGGAGATACGCAGTATTTT

J: TRBJ2-7
size: NA
V: TRBV12-3/TRBV12-4
D: NA
CDR3: CASTFRWSGSSYEQYF
DNA: TGTGCCAGCACCTTTCGTTGGAGTGGAAGCTCCTACGAGCAGTACTTC

J: TRBJ2-3
size: many
V: TRBV30
D: NA
CDR3: CAWSGVSLNTQYF
DNA: TGTGCCTGGAGTGGGGTCTCCCTCAATACGCAGTATTTT

J: TRBJ2-1
size: NA
V: TRBV5-5
D: TRBD1
CDR3: CASSPDRGGYNEQFF
DNA: TGTGCCAGCAGCCCGGACAGGGGTGGTTACAATGAGCAGTTCTTC

J: TRBJ2-1
size: few
V: TRBV29-1
D: TRBD1
CDR3: CSARDRGQNEQFF
DNA: TGCAGCGCCCGGGACAGGGGGCAGAATGAGCAGTTCTTC

J: TRBJ2-1
size: few
V: TRBV5-1
D: TRBD2
CDR3: CASSAGLAGNNEQFF
DNA: TGCGCCAGCAGCGCAGGACTAGCGGGCAACAATGAGCAGTTCTTC

J: TRBJ2-2
size: NA
V: TRBV7-3
D: NA
CDR3: CASSFYRNTGVLFF
DNA: TGTGCCAGCAGCTTTTATAGGAACACCGGGGTGCTGTTTTTT

J: TRBJ2-2
size: few
V: TRBV12-3/TRBV12-4
D: NA
CDR3: CASTMRATGELFF
DNA: TGTGCCAGCACCATGAGGGCGACCGGGGAGCTGTTTTTT

J: TRBJ1-5
size: NA
V: TRBV19
D: TRBD1
CDR3: CASSLRQGASNQPQHF
DNA: TGTGCCAGTAGTCTACGACAGGGGGCAAGCAATCAGCCCCAGCATTTT

J: TRBJ1-4
size: few
V: TRBV7-9
D: TRBD1
CDR3: CASSLSGTDEKLFF
DNA: TGTGCCAGCAGCCTCTCCGGGACAGATGAAAAACTGTTTTTT

J: TRBJ2-1
size: few
V: TRBV20-1
D: TRBD2
CDR3: CSARVIASGNAQFF
DNA: TGCAGTGCTAGAGTTATAGCTAGCGGGAATGCGCAGTTCTTC

J: TRBJ2-5
size: NA
V: TRBV7-9
D: TRBD1
CDR3: CASSFWTGGSETQYF
DNA: TGTGCCAGCAGCTTTTGGACAGGGGGCTCAGAGACCCAGTACTTC

J: TRBJ2-2
size: NA
V: TRBV20-1
D: TRBD1
CDR3: CSARDQGALSGELVF
DNA: TGCAGTGCTAGAGATCAGGGGGCGCTTTCTGGGGAGCTGGTTTTT

J: TRBJ1-5
size: few
V: TRBV20-1
D: NA
CDR3: CSARRGVNQPQHF
DNA: TGCAGTGCTAGACGAGGGGTCAATCAGCCCCAGCATTTT

J: TRBJ1-5
size: NA
V: TRBV6-1
D: TRBD1
CDR3: CASSVTHRQGGSNQPQHF
DNA: TGTGCCAGCAGCGTAACACACCGACAGGGAGGGAGCAATCAGCCCCAGCATTTT

J: TRBJ2-7
size: NA
V: TRBV4-2
D: TRBD2
CDR3: CASSQELAGRYEQYF
DNA: TGTGCCAGCAGCCAAGAGTTAGCGGGACGGTACGAGCAGTACTTC